A single sample is the source of the 23 T cell receptor beta chains below, sequenced in a study of CD8+ T cells in alopecia areata. It was cDNA, reverse transcribed from extracted RNA, that served as the sequencing template. Generated by immunoSEQ multiplex PCR, the TCRdb table keeps only in-frame clones and is missing some. The data show approximately 200,000 clones, with 58% seen just once and roughly 5.8% held by the top ten. This sample's treatment: oral pan-JAK inhibitor, 5-10 mg twice daily. This specimen was CD4+ T cells sorted from blood, taken at week 24, from a patient treated with tofacitinib. The source of these receptors is a human donor with alopecia areata.

The chain employs TRBV4-2 and TRBJ2-5; D is undetermined. The CDR3 sequence is 14 residues long. V lost 6 bases, J lost 5 bases, and 16 bases lay in between. Germline V lookup: CDR1 LGHNA, CDR2 YNFKEQ. The CDR3: CASRGREGRETQYF. As DNA, the CDR3 is TGTGCCAGCAGGGGCAGAGAAGGCCGGGAGACCCAGTACTTC.

This chain uses TRBV6-5 with TRBJ2-5, with D unclear. V lost 6 bases to trimming and J lost 0 bases, with 8 bases between them. Germline CDR1 and CDR2: MNHEY and SVGAGI. The CDR3 loop spans 13 amino acids. CDR3 sequence (DNA): TGTGCCAGCAGGGAGCAAAACCAAGAGACCCAGTACTTC. Translating it yields CASREQNQETQYF.

V gene TRBV5-6 combines with J gene TRBJ1-6, with no clear D. Germline CDR1 reads SGHDT; CDR2 reads YYEEEE. Trimming removed 0 bases at V and 10 bases at J, with 14 bases between. The CDR3 has 15 amino acids. The DNA of the CDR3 is TGTGCCAGCAGCTTGGTAGGCGGGTTGGGGTCACCCCTCCACTTT. This sequence encodes CASSLVGGLGSPLHF.

The genes are TRBV27 and TRBJ2-3; perhaps D is TRBD1 or TRBD2 (5 bases each). This CDR3 region has 14 residues. The germline V gene has CDR1 MNHEY and CDR2 SMNVEV (reference sequence). Trimming shortened V by 6 bases and J by 2 bases, and 12 bases separated the two germline ends. This CDR3 is CASSPGTYTDTQYF. CDR3 nucleotides: TGTGCCAGCAGCCCCGGGACCTACACAGATACGCAGTATTTT.

V gene TRBV27 combines with J gene TRBJ2-3; no definite D call. The germline CDR1 and CDR2 sequences are MNHEY and SMNVEV (reference sequence). Trimming removed 5 bases from V and 6 bases from J, with 24 bases in between. The CDR3 is 17 amino acids. CDR3 sequence reads: CASSPRSIVGSKDTQYF. The CDR3 DNA reads TGTGCCAGCAGTCCCAGGTCGATAGTTGGAAGTAAGGATACGCAGTATTTT.

The J gene is TRBJ1-5, the V gene TRBV5-4; TRBD1 aligns across 8 bases. The germline V gene encodes CDR1 SGHNT and CDR2 YYREEE (reference sequence). Losses at the gene ends were 4 bases for V and 5 bases for J; bases not matched to a gene: 5. The CDR3 loop spans 14 amino acids. CDR3 amino acids: CASSQGTGDQPQHF. CDR3 coding DNA: TGTGCCAGCAGCCAAGGGACAGGCGATCAGCCCCAGCATTTT. Supplemented by reference TRBV5-4 and TRBJ1-5, the full variable domain reads ETGVTQSPTHLIKTRGQQVTLRCSSQSGHNTVSWYQQALGQGPQFIFQYYREEENGRGNFPPRFSGLQFPNYSSELNVNALELDDSALYLCASSQGTGDQPQHFGDGTRLSIL.

V usage is TRBV6-5 and J usage is TRBJ1-1; 8 bases are shared with TRBD1. J gave up 7 bases and V 5 bases, and 9 bases lay outside the gene matches. The CDR3 contains 14 residues. Germline loops: CDR1 MNHEY, CDR2 SVGAGI. This CDR3 reads CASSPRTGTGEAFF. The CDR3 coding sequence is TGTGCCAGCAGTCCTCGGACAGGGACTGGTGAAGCTTTCTTT.

V usage is TRBV4-2 and J usage is TRBJ2-7; TRBD2 aligns across 9 bases. V lost 0 bases to trimming and J lost 2 bases; unmatched junction nucleotides: 2. This CDR3 is 15 amino acids long. Germline CDR1 is LGHNA and CDR2 is YNFKEQ. Here the CDR3 DNA reads TGTGCCAGCAGCCAAGATGCTAGCGGGGCCTACGAGCAGTACTTC. Its translation: CASSQDASGAYEQYF.

This clone came up a few times. The chain recombines TRBV9 with TRBJ1-2; D is ambiguous. This CDR3 contains 13 residues. The germline V and J ends were trimmed by 2 bases and 2 bases, with 7 bases remaining between them. Germline CDR1 reads SGDLS; CDR2 reads YYNGEE. The CDR3 sequence is CASSVVHNYGYTF. In DNA, the CDR3 is TGTGCCAGCAGCGTCGTACACAACTATGGCTACACCTTC.

The DNA for the CDR3 is TGTGCCACCGACGCGGGGGGCGTAACAGATACGCAGTATTTT. Translating it yields CATDAGGVTDTQYF. The gene calls are TRBV9 and TRBJ2-3, with 8 positions matching TRBD2. Losses at the gene ends were 9 bases for V and 3 bases for J; bases not matched to a gene: 9. This CDR3 region has 14 residues. The germline V gene encodes CDR1 SGDLS and CDR2 YYNGEE.

This clone occurred a few times. CDR3 sequence: CASSEGTGDNEKLFF. The CDR3, as DNA: TGTGCCAGCAGCGAAGGGACAGGGGATAATGAAAAACTGTTTTTT. The J gene is TRBJ1-4, the V gene TRBV7-4, with 10 bases matching TRBD1. The CDR3 has 15 amino acids. Germline lookup yields CDR1 SGHVT and CDR2 SQSDAQ. The V and J ends lost 5 bases and 4 bases, in that order; junction bases with no gene match: 4.

This clone was counted only a few times. The chain combines TRBV2 with TRBJ2-5; D remains ambiguous. V was clipped by 1 base and J by 9 bases, with 6 bases between them. CDR1 SNHLY and CDR2 FYNNEI come from the germline V gene. CDR3 length equals 11 residues. CDR3 nucleotide sequence: TGTGCCAGCAGTGAAGAAGGCTCCCAGTACTTC. Translated, it gives CASSEEGSQYF.

The chain joins TRBV5-1 to TRBJ1-2; unclear D gene. The CDR3 sequence is 13 residues long. Trimming took off 3 bases at V and 4 bases at J, with 10 bases between the two ends. The germline gives CDR1 SGHRS, CDR2 YFSETQ. CDR3 bases: TGCGCCAGCAGCTGGACGGGGTCCTATGGCTACACCTTC. Its protein product is CASSWTGSYGYTF.

The chain couples TRBV25-1 to TRBJ1-2, with D unclear. There are 12 residues in the CDR3. Germline CDR1 is MGHDK and CDR2 is SYGVNS. Trimming shortened V by 2 bases and J by 2 bases, and 3 bases separated the two germline ends. This chain's CDR3 is CASSEQNYGYTF. The CDR3 DNA reads as TGTGCCAGCAGTGAACAGAACTATGGCTACACCTTC.

This rearrangement joins TRBV30 to TRBJ2-7; TRBD1 is a possible D gene (7 bases). This CDR3 has 14 amino acids. The germline V gene encodes CDR1 GTSNPN and CDR2 SVGIG (reference sequence). Trimming cost V 0 bases and J 7 bases, with 16 bases left between them. The CDR3 protein is CAWSVTRAGGEQYF. Written as DNA, the CDR3 is TGTGCCTGGAGTGTAACTCGGGCAGGGGGGGAGCAGTACTTC. Full variable domain (outside the CDR3, taken from reference TRBV30 and TRBJ2-7): SQTIHQWPATLVQPVGSPLSLECTVEGTSNPNLYWYRQAAGRGLQLLFYSVGIGQISSEVPQNLSASRPQDRQFILSSKKLLLSDSGFYLCAWSVTRAGGEQYFGPGTRLTVT.

This clone was seen once. The chain carries TRBV15 and TRBJ2-1; tentative D call: TRBD2 (7 bases). The CDR3 runs to 14 residues. Between the trimmed V and J ends, which lost 5 bases and 15 bases, there was a span of 23 bases. Germline lookup yields CDR1 LNHNV and CDR2 YYDKDF (reference sequence). CDR3 DNA sequence: TGTGCCACCAGCGGAATCCGAAACGGGGGGCCTCCGTTCTTC. Its protein product is CATSGIRNGGPPFF.

This clone was recorded once. The rearrangement links TRBV15 to TRBJ2-3; D tentatively fits TRBD1 or TRBD2 (6 bases each). Germline values: CDR1 LNHNV, CDR2 YYDKDF (reference sequence). Between the trimmed V and J ends, which lost 0 bases and 4 bases, there was a span of 17 bases. The CDR3 contains 17 residues. CDR3 region: CATSRDIGGLKADTQYF. The CDR3 DNA sequence: TGTGCCACCAGCAGAGACATTGGGGGGCTAAAAGCAGATACGCAGTATTTT.

The count of this clone is one. The V call is TRBV29-1, the J call TRBJ2-1; no definite D call. Trimming took 3 bases from V and 8 from J, leaving 11 bases between them. Looked up from germline, CDR1 is SQVTM and CDR2 is ANQGSEA. The CDR3 sequence is 12 residues long. The CDR3 nucleotides are TGCAGCGTTGACCCGGGTCGGGATGAGCAGTTCTTC. The encoded protein is CSVDPGRDEQFF.

The chain carries TRBV29-1 and TRBJ1-2; D not resolved. Trimming took off 4 bases at V and 2 bases at J, with 14 bases between the two ends. CDR3 size: 14 residues. CDR1 is SQVTM, CDR2 ANQGSEA, per germline. The CDR3 DNA follows: TGCAGCGTTGGGGAAACCGGACGGAACTATGGCTACACCTTC. This sequence encodes CSVGETGRNYGYTF.

This sequence joins TRBV18 and TRBJ2-7; the match to TRBD2 covers 9 bases. V lost 0 bases and J lost 0; bases outside the gene matches: 3. Germline lookup yields CDR1 KGHSH and CDR2 LQKENI. The CDR3 has 16 amino acids. The CDR3 nucleotides are TGTGCCAGCTCACCACCAGCGGGGGGAAACTCCTACGAGCAGTACTTC. It is translated as CASSPPAGGNSYEQYF.

This clone occurred once. This rearrangement joins TRBV2 to TRBJ2-1; the D gene is possibly TRBD2 (5 bases). V lost 3 bases and J 4 bases, leaving 13 bases between the germline ends. The length of the CDR3 is 15 residues. Germline CDR1 and CDR2: SNHLY and FYNNEI. CDR3 sequence reads: CASSEEAGRYNEQFF. DNA for the CDR3: TGTGCCAGCAGTGAGGAGGCAGGCCGTTACAATGAGCAGTTCTTC.

The chain couples TRBV6-5 to TRBJ2-3; 10 bases match TRBD1. The J segment lost 7 bases and the V segment lost 0 bases, leaving 4 bases of the junction unmatched. CDR1 and CDR2 (germline): MNHEY, SVGAGI. The CDR3 is made up of 15 amino acids. As DNA, the CDR3 is TGTGCCAGCAGTTACTCAGGGGACAGGGGCCATACGCAGTATTTT. It specifies CASSYSGDRGHTQYF.

The rearrangement uses TRBV4-3 and TRBJ1-2, with TRBD1 identical over 8 bases. V trimming: 0 bases; J trimming: 4 bases; junction bases outside the gene matches: 1. CDR1 and CDR2 (germline): LGHNA, YSLEER. The CDR3 extends over 14 amino acids. The CDR3 DNA follows: TGCGCCAGCAGCCAAGAAACAGGGGGCTATGGCTACACCTTC. Its translation is CASSQETGGYGYTF.